The 20 T cell receptor beta chains in this list originate from one sample, sequenced in a study of CD8 T cells in ankylosing spondylitis. TCRdb used MiXCR to reprocess the 5' RACE reads, holding one entry per CDR3 protein. This sample carries more than 250,000 distinct CDR3 sequences, roughly 10% of them seen once, and the ten largest clones take more than 7%. Material: blood, either unsorted or a sorted T cell fraction (not recorded which). The receptors come from a female donor with ankylosing spondylitis or in good health (not recorded which).

The table lists this clonotype with a count of one. Possible read error: a much larger clone is one base away. The gene calls are TRBV24-1 and TRBJ2-5, with 10 bases matching TRBD2. This CDR3 is 16 amino acids long. Germline V gives CDR1 KGHDR, CDR2 SFDVKD. Written as DNA, the CDR3 is TGTGCCACCAGTGACCCCGGGACTAGCGTACAAGAGACCCAGCACTTC. Protein sequence: CATSDPGTSVQETQHF.

The sample holds many counts of this clonotype. The CDR3 is CASSPLGGGETQYF. CDR3 DNA sequence: TGTGCCAGCAGTCCGCTGGGGGGCGGGGAGACCCAGTACTTC. The chain carries TRBV12-3 or TRBV12-4 and TRBJ2-5; either TRBD1 or TRBD2 may fit D (6 bases each). V was pared by 5 bases and J by 5 bases, with 15 bases between. This CDR3 has 14 amino acids.

This chain joins TRBV4-3 and TRBJ1-1, with D perhaps TRBD1 (6 bases). CDR3 size: 15 residues. Germline CDR1 LGHNA, CDR2 YSLEER. Trimming took 0 bases from V and 8 from J, leaving 16 bases between them. CDR3 protein: CASSQDGAGVFEAFF. In DNA form, the CDR3 reads TGCGCCAGCAGCCAAGACGGAGCAGGGGTCTTCGAAGCTTTCTTT.

V usage is TRBV7-9 and J usage is TRBJ2-7, with 9 bases aligning to TRBD1. The CDR3 totals 15 residues. Germline loops: CDR1 SEHNR, CDR2 FQNEAQ (reference sequence). The J segment lost 6 bases and the V segment lost 5 bases, leaving 11 bases of the junction unmatched. CDR3 in amino acids: CASSLSRDRAFEQYF. Written as DNA, the CDR3 is TGTGCCAGCAGCCTTTCCCGGGACAGGGCTTTCGAGCAGTACTTC.

Only a few counts were recorded for this clonotype. The chain is built from TRBV20-1 and TRBJ2-2; D uncertain. The CDR3 runs 13 residues. Trimming shortened V by 3 bases and J by 0 bases, and 5 bases separated the two germline ends. Germline CDR1 is DFQATT and CDR2 is SNEGSKA (reference sequence). Here the CDR3 DNA reads TGCAGTGCTAGGCTGACGAACACCGGGGAGCTGTTTTTT. Its translation is CSARLTNTGELFF.

A few counts support this clonotype. The rearrangement links TRBV20-1 to TRBJ1-1, with TRBD1 as a possible D gene (6 bases). Germline CDR1 DFQATT, CDR2 SNEGSKA (reference sequence). The CDR3 consists of 13 residues. V was trimmed by 3 bases and J by 5 bases, leaving 13 bases between them. CDR3 in amino acids: CSARIQGRTEAFF. The CDR3 nucleotides read TGCAGTGCTAGGATTCAGGGGAGGACTGAAGCTTTCTTT.

The chain joins TRBV7-9 to TRBJ2-7, with a possible D match to TRBD1 (6 bases). This CDR3 is 10 amino acids long. Trimming cost V 8 bases and J 6 bases, with 8 bases left between them. CDR1 and CDR2 from the germline V gene are SEHNR and FQNEAQ (reference sequence). CDR3 nucleotide sequence: TGTGCCAGCGGGGACACCGAGCAGTACTTC. Protein sequence: CASGDTEQYF.

This clonotype appeared many times. V and J are TRBV27 and TRBJ2-1; D is ambiguous. Germline V CDR1 and CDR2: MNHEY, SMNVEV (reference sequence). CDR3 length equals 11 residues. The germline V and J ends were trimmed by 6 bases and 6 bases, with 6 bases remaining between them. CDR3 sequence (DNA): TGTGCCAGCAGGGTCGGCAATGAGCAGTTCTTC. Its protein is CASRVGNEQFF.

This clonotype was observed many times. V and J are TRBV24-1 and TRBJ2-7; 7 bases agree with TRBD1. This CDR3 region has 13 residues. V lost 8 bases to trimming and J lost 0 bases; unmatched junction nucleotides: 3. Germline values: CDR1 KGHDR, CDR2 SFDVKD. CDR3 amino acids: CATNRTGSYEQYF. CDR3 nucleotides: TGTGCCACCAACCGGACAGGCTCCTACGAGCAGTACTTC.

A word on this clonotype: This may be a read error: a much more frequent sequence differs by one nucleotide. The conserved closing phenylalanine or tryptophan is absent in this CDR3, likely reflecting a read error. The chain couples TRBV5-1 to TRBJ2-1; D unclear. Per the germline V gene, CDR1 is SGHRS and CDR2 is YFSETQ. This CDR3 contains 13 residues. The V end lost 2 bases, the J end lost 2 bases, and 5 bases lay between the germline ends. In DNA form, the CDR3 reads TGCGCCAGCAGCTTATCTACCTACAATGAGCAGTTCTTG. Translated, it gives CASSLSTYNEQFL.

This clonotype was picked up many times. This rearrangement joins TRBV20-1 to TRBJ2-1, with D possibly matching TRBD1 (6 bases). The CDR3 sequence is 16 residues long. Germline CDR1 reads DFQATT; CDR2 reads SNEGSKA (reference sequence). V was cut by 0 bases and J by 7 bases, with 19 bases left in between. CDR3 protein: CSARDKGRGWQNEQFF. The CDR3 region has the DNA TGCAGTGCTAGAGATAAGGGCAGGGGATGGCAGAATGAGCAGTTCTTC.

CDR3 in DNA: TGCAGTGCTAGAGTCCCTAGGGCTAGCGGGGACCAGCAGTTCTTC. Translation: CSARVPRASGDQQFF. V is TRBV20-1 and J is TRBJ2-1; 9 bases fit TRBD2. The CDR3 sequence is 15 residues long. Germline loops: CDR1 DFQATT, CDR2 SNEGSKA (reference sequence). V trimming: 1 base; J trimming: 11 bases; junction bases outside the gene matches: 12.

This clonotype was observed at least ten times. As DNA, the CDR3 is TGTGCCAGCAGCAAAGGACTAGCGGGGGGCACAAGCACAGATACGCAGTATTTT. The encoded protein is CASSKGLAGGTSTDTQYF. V usage is TRBV21-1 and J usage is TRBJ2-3; the table names TRBD2, a call not compared with the DNA. TRBV21-1 is a recognized pseudogene. The CDR3 consists of 18 residues.

This clonotype has ten or more counts. The rearrangement uses TRBV20-1 and TRBJ2-2; TRBD2 matches 12 bases. CDR3 length equals 15 residues. The germline gives CDR1 DFQATT, CDR2 SNEGSKA (reference sequence). J gave up 5 bases and V 6 bases, and 7 bases lay outside the gene matches. CDR3 sequence reads: CSADLLAGGTGELFF. The CDR3 DNA sequence: TGCAGTGCAGACCTACTAGCGGGAGGAACCGGGGAGCTGTTTTTT.

The chain uses TRBV5-5 and TRBJ2-1; TRBD2 matches at 10 bases. CDR1 is SGHKS, CDR2 YYEKEE, per germline (reference sequence). V was clipped by 4 bases and J by 9 bases; unmatched bases: 7. The CDR3 totals 14 residues. The CDR3 loop reads CASSPSGGAFEQFF. The CDR3 DNA reads as TGTGCCAGCAGCCCGAGCGGGGGGGCCTTTGAGCAGTTCTTC.

Many counts were recorded for this clonotype. The genes are TRBV6-5 and TRBJ2-2; no reliable D call. Trimming took off 0 bases at V and 1 base at J, with 9 bases between the two ends. Germline-derived CDR1 and CDR2 are MNHEY and SVGAGI. The CDR3 is 16 residues long. The CDR3 bases are TGTGCCAGCAGTTACTCGGTGGTGGGGAACACCGGGGAGCTGTTTTTT. Translation gives CASSYSVVGNTGELFF.

This clonotype was picked up many times. This chain uses TRBV5-6 with TRBJ1-2; D gene ambiguous. Germline assignment: CDR1 SGHDT and CDR2 YYEEEE. Trimming took off 4 bases at V and 6 bases at J, with 13 bases between the two ends. This CDR3 spans 13 amino acids. CDR3 region: CASSPGKDHGYTF. In DNA, the CDR3 is TGTGCCAGCAGCCCGGGAAAGGATCATGGCTACACCTTC.

This clonotype was observed many times. The rearrangement links TRBV28 to TRBJ1-1, with D uncertain. CDR3 length equals 17 residues. The V end lost 6 bases, the J end lost 4 bases, and 24 bases lay between the germline ends. The germline gives CDR1 MDHEN, CDR2 SYDVKM. Here the CDR3 DNA reads TGTGCCAGCAGAGACGGTTTGGGTGGTTTAAGAACCACTGAAGCTTTCTTT. Protein product: CASRDGLGGLRTTEAFF. The complete variable domain, with remaining parts taken from reference TRBV28 and TRBJ1-1, reads DVKVTQSSRYLVKRTGEKVFLECVQDMDHENMFWYRQDPGLGLRLIYFSYDVKMKEKGDIPEGYSVSREKKERFSLILESASTNQTSMYLCASRDGLGGLRTTEAFFGQGTRLTVV.

The chain links TRBV20-1 to TRBJ2-1; 8 positions agree with TRBD2. The CDR3 covers 17 residues. The germline V gene has CDR1 DFQATT and CDR2 SNEGSKA (reference sequence). V lost 0 bases to trimming and J lost 8 bases; unmatched junction nucleotides: 15. CDR3 DNA sequence: TGCAGTGCTAGAGATCTGCCCGGGCAGCGGGAGCATGATGAGCAGTTCTTC. Translating gives CSARDLPGQREHDEQFF.

This chain uses TRBV5-1 with TRBJ2-7; 7 bases line up with TRBD1. CDR1 and CDR2 from the germline V gene are SGHRS and YFSETQ. The J segment lost 4 bases and the V segment lost 4 bases, leaving 5 bases of the junction unmatched. The CDR3 has 13 amino acids. The CDR3 DNA reads TGCGCCAGCAGCCACCCGGGACAGTACGAGCAGTACTTC. It codes for CASSHPGQYEQYF.